The source of this TCR beta chain is a study of regulatory T cells in long-lasting Graves disease. Broader study findings: A limited number of samples was an acknowledged limitation. Persistent disease preferred TRBV28, TRBJ1-2 and TRBJ2-5.

Time point specified: newly diagnosed GD, antithyroid drugs for less than 3 months. TCR sequences were obtained from RNA taken from PBMCs. To make TCR beta libraries, researchers used iRepertoire HTBI primers and Arm-PCR of CDR3 regions. TCRdb reanalysed the multiplex PCR reads using MiXCR and keeps one entry per CDR3 protein. The sample includes roughly 350,000 distinct CDR3 sequences, around 15% of them seen just once. Germline V gene sequence: CDR1 SNHLY, CDR2 FYNNEI. The CDR3 is 13 amino acids. V was pared by 8 bases and J by 5 bases, with 7 bases of the junction left unmatched. Points on this clonotype: The antigen is undetermined.

These data were likewise used in another study, on T cells in Graves' hyperthyroidism and ophthalmopathy. That source adds: A set of HTBI primers served as the primers for a first-round RT-PCR of the TCR CDR3. Most clonotypes expanded in the thyroid (above 0.001) were also present in blood.

This receptor was identified in a man between 35 and 55 years old with Graves disease. The V call is TRBV2, the J call TRBJ2-7; TRBD1 matches at 9 bases. The source material was peripheral blood mononuclear cells (PBMCs), sampled at new diagnosis, from a patient treated with antithyroid drugs. CDR3 sequence: CASAGTGIDEQYF. DNA for the CDR3: TGTGCCAGCGCGGGGACAGGGATTGACGAGCAGTACTTC.